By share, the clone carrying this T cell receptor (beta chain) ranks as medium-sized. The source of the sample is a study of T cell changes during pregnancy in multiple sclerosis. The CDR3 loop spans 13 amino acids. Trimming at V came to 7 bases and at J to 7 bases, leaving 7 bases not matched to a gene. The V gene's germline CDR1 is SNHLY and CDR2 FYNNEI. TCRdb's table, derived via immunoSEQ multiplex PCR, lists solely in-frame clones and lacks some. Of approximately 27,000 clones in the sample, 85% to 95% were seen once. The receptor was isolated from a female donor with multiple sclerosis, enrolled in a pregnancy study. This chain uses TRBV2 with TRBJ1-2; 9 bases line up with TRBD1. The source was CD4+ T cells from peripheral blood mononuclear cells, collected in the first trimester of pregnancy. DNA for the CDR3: TGTGCCAGCACTGGGACAGGGTCGGCTGGCTACACCTTC. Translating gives CASTGTGSAGYTF.